The 2 T cell receptor beta chains below come from one sample, sequenced in a study of blood T cell repertoires in COVID-19. TCRdb's copy holds only in-frame clones and misses some; the assay was immunoSEQ multiplex PCR. The sample lists around 65,000 clones, around 90% occurring once. Sequencing input: peripheral blood. The receptors were sampled from a human donor in a cohort sampled during active COVID-19.

The V and J genes are TRBV9 and TRBJ2-1; 7 bases are shared with TRBD2. The CDR3 totals 17 residues. In germline, CDR1 is SGDLS, CDR2 YYNGEE. Losses at the gene ends were 0 bases for V and 5 bases for J; bases not matched to a gene: 11. The CDR3 bases are TGTGCCAGCAGCGTAGTGGGGTCCTCGAGCGGGAACAATGAGCAGTTCTTC. Its protein product is CASSVVGSSSGNNEQFF.

The chain uses TRBV11-3 and TRBJ2-6; D unclear. This CDR3 region has 15 residues. Trimming took 1 base from V and 4 from J, leaving 8 bases between them. CDR1 SGHNT and CDR2 YENEEA come from the germline V gene. CDR3 sequence (DNA): TGTGCCAGCAGCTTAGGAGGTACCGGGGCCAACGTCCTGACTTTC. Protein sequence: CASSLGGTGANVLTF.